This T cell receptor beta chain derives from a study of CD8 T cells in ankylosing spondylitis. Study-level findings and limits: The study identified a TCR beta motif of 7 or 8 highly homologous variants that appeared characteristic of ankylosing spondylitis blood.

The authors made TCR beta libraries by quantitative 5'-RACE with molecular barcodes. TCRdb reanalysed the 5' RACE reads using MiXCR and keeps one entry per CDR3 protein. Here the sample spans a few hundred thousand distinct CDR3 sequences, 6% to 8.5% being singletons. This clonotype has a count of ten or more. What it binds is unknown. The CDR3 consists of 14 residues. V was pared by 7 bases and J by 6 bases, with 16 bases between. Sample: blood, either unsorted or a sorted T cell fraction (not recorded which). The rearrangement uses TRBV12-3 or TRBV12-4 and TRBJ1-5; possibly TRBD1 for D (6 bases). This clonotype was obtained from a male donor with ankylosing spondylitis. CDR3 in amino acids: CASTPGGALQPQHF. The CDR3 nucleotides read TGTGCCAGCACCCCTGGGGGGGCCCTTCAGCCCCAGCATTTT.